This T cell receptor (beta chain) was identified during a study of monozygotic twins with inflammatory bowel disease. Whole-study findings and limits: Clonotype overlap with others was lower in IBD patients than in healthy twins, a difference that was greatest with disease activity. No single strong signal or clonotype associated with IBD was supported. Cells of different T cell subtypes could not be told apart.

CDR3 length equals 13 residues. CDR1 and CDR2 from the germline V gene are DFQATT and SNEGSKA (reference sequence). Of note for this clonotype: What it binds is not known.

TCRdb processed the 5' RACE reads again and assigns one entry to each CDR3 protein, with no DNA. Its table lists more than 350,000 distinct CDR3 sequences. Sequenced input: blood. The sequence came from a human donor with ulcerative colitis or Crohn's disease, or a healthy co-twin of an affected twin (not recorded which). The V call is TRBV20-1, the J call TRBJ1-1. The CDR3 reads CSARRIQNTEAFF.